This TCR beta chain was recorded in a study of T-cell reconstitution after alpha-beta-depleted transplantation in children. General observations from the study: Reportedly, alpha-beta T cells present about two months post-transplant originated from several hundred expanded clones of graft origin. T cells produced anew were the main source of T-cell counts and diversity one year after transplant. Surviving thymic progenitors and recipient T cells were the source of high TCRbeta diversity at day 60 in some patients.

This clonotype was observed many times. Its antigen is unidentified. V lost 3 bases, J lost 1 base, and 10 bases lay in between. CDR1 and CDR2 (germline): LNHNV, YYDKDF (reference sequence). There are 15 residues in the CDR3. The library targeted TCRbeta and was prepared with unique molecular identifiers. TCRdb fed the PCR reads into MiXCR, producing one record per CDR3 protein. The sample records over 100,000 distinct CDR3 sequences, 7.5% to 9% being singletons. This clonotype originated in a boy aged 2 to 10 with acute lymphoblastic leukemia, due to receive a stem cell transplant. The chain links TRBV15 to TRBJ1-5; D not certain. The material sequenced was PBMCs, taken before TCRalphabeta/CD19-depleted stem cell transplant. CDR3 nucleotides: TGTGCCACCAGCAGCGGGTTCACGAGCAATCAGCCCCAGCATTTT. As protein: CATSSGFTSNQPQHF.